Reported below is one T cell receptor (beta chain). Its specificity is unknown. The junction shows a germline mismatch at one end, possibly a read error. This sample is drawn from a study of molecular identifiers for immune sequencing clone quantification. From roughly 20,000 to 1,000,000 sorted cells, naive CD8 libraries were generated with 10%, 30% or 50% RNA. Findings and limits, study-wide: Barcode collisions between identical TCR molecules could shrink estimates of highly expanded clone sizes. Over 98% of effector molecules, but under 1% in naive cells, were held by clones with more than 20 RNA copies.

Germline CDR1 is SQVTM and CDR2 is ANQGSEA. The CDR3 sequence is 12 residues long. Bulk libraries came from a prior protocol with listed TCR primers. A single record per CDR3 protein comes from TCRdb applying MiXCR to the PCR reads. The sample has a few hundred thousand distinct CDR3 sequences; about 23% are singletons. V and J are TRBV29-1 and TRBJ1-1, with D maybe TRBD1 (5 bases). This TCR was recovered from a human donor in good health. Some libraries in this study had Jurkat cell RNA spiked in. Sequencing was done on a sample of naive CD8+ T cells from blood, with Jurkat cell RNA spiked in. Documented subset: FACS-sorted CD8+CD4-CCR7+CD45RA+ naive T cells. The CDR3 DNA reads as TGCAGCGTTGAAACAGCGGACACTGGAGCTTTCTTT. Translating it yields CSVETADTGAFF.